These 13 T cell receptor beta chains originate from one sample sequenced in a study of patients and donors after allogeneic stem cell transplantation. TCRdb reprocessed the RT-PCR reads with MiXCR, giving one entry per CDR3 protein. The sample includes over 130,000 distinct CDR3 sequences, over 30% of them seen just once. The source material was blood, either unsorted or a sorted T cell fraction (not recorded which). Every receptor here comes from a human donor who was either an allogeneic HSCT recipient or a stem cell or donor lymphocyte infusion donor (not recorded which). It is not recorded whose cells these are; they may come from a transplant donor.

This clonotype turned up a few times. Written as DNA, the CDR3 is TGTGCCAGCTCACCACCTTCGGAGCGGGGGGTTGAACAGACCCAGTACTTC. This gives the protein CASSPPSERGVEQTQYF. The chain recombines TRBV18 with TRBJ2-5, with 9 nucleotides matching TRBD2. Germline loops: CDR1 KGHSH, CDR2 LQKENI. The CDR3 loop spans 17 amino acids. Trimming took 0 bases from V and 6 from J; bases not matched to a gene: 11.

This clonotype appeared a few times. The chain is built from TRBV21-1 and TRBJ2-7; the table assigns TRBD1, which was not confirmed against the DNA. TRBV21-1 is deemed a pseudogene. The CDR3 has 16 amino acids. Written as DNA, the CDR3 is TGTGCCAGCAGCGAAAAGATCCGGTCTCCCCTCTACGAGCAGTACGTC. It yields the protein CASSEKIRSPLYEQYV.

This chain uses TRBV5-1 with TRBJ1-3; no definite D call. The germline V gene has CDR1 SGHRS and CDR2 YFSETQ. Deletions cut 5 bases from V and 0 bases from J, with 15 bases between. This CDR3 comprises 16 residues. CDR3 in DNA: TGCGCCAGCAGGAGAGGCACCCCGGCCTCTGGAAACACCATATATTTT. This encodes CASRRGTPASGNTIYF.

The chain carries TRBV12-3 or TRBV12-4 and TRBJ1-5, with D tentatively TRBD1 (5 bases). This CDR3 comprises 16 residues. The ends were cut back, 6 bases at V and 2 bases at J, with 17 bases in the middle. Written as DNA, the CDR3 is TGTGCCAGCAGCCCTGACAGTTTCGGTGGCAATCAGCCCCAGCATTTT. It is translated as CASSPDSFGGNQPQHF.

This clonotype was observed a few times. CDR3 DNA: TGTGCCAGCAGTTTAATGGCCAGGAACACTGAAGCTTTCTTT. Translation gives CASSLMARNTEAFF. V gene TRBV27 combines with J gene TRBJ1-1; D remains ambiguous. CDR1 and CDR2 (germline): MNHEY, SMNVEV (reference sequence). The germline V and J ends were trimmed by 2 bases and 1 base, with 8 bases remaining between them. The CDR3 totals 14 residues.

The chain recombines TRBV28 with TRBJ2-5; D uncertain. The V end lost 2 bases, the J end lost 5 bases, and 12 bases lay between the germline ends. The germline gives CDR1 MDHEN, CDR2 SYDVKM. This CDR3 is 14 amino acids long. The CDR3: CASSLVGDWETQYF. DNA for the CDR3: TGTGCCAGCAGTTTAGTGGGCGATTGGGAGACCCAGTACTTC.

V usage is TRBV20-1 and J usage is TRBJ1-5, with TRBD1 matching over 8 bases. The CDR3 length is 13 residues. V shed 4 bases and J 6 bases; nucleotides not matched to a gene: 5. The germline CDR1 and CDR2 sequences are DFQATT and SNEGSKA (reference sequence). The chain's CDR3 is CSATGGSGQPQHF. The CDR3 coding sequence is TGCAGTGCTACAGGGGGCTCGGGTCAGCCCCAGCATTTT.

The chain employs TRBV9 and TRBJ2-3; D gene unclear. The germline CDR1 and CDR2 sequences are SGDLS and YYNGEE. The CDR3 has 13 residues. Trimming removed 0 bases at V and 9 bases at J, with 11 bases between. In nucleotides, the CDR3 is TGTGCCAGCAGCGTAGAGGGCTATCCAACGCAGTATTTT. This gives the protein CASSVEGYPTQYF.

V is TRBV6-2 or TRBV6-3 and J is TRBJ2-7; D is perhaps TRBD1 (5 bases). This CDR3 comprises 11 residues. CDR1 MNHEY and CDR2 SVGEGT come from the germline V gene. Trimming removed 2 bases from V and 10 bases from J, with 9 bases in between. CDR3 loop: CASSYLTEQYF. The CDR3 coding sequence is TGTGCCAGCAGTTACCTGACAGAACAGTACTTC.

This clonotype was counted between two and nine times. The chain links TRBV6-6 to TRBJ1-2; TRBD1 is a possible D gene (6 bases). V shed 8 bases and J shed 3 bases, with 19 bases lying between them. Germline V gene lookup returns CDR1 MNHNY and CDR2 SVGAGI (reference sequence). This CDR3 has 15 residues. The CDR3 reads CASRLGQWADYGYTF. DNA of the CDR3: TGTGCCAGCCGACTAGGACAGTGGGCTGACTATGGCTACACCTTC.

The genes are TRBV5-1 and TRBJ2-7; 9 bases match TRBD2. CDR1 and CDR2 (germline): SGHRS, YFSETQ. This CDR3 has 17 amino acids. Germline trimming cut 2 bases from V and 0 bases from J; bases unmatched to any gene: 9. CDR3 bases: TGCGCCAGCAGCTTTGGGATACTGACTAGCGGCTCCTACGAGCAGTACTTC. Translated, it gives CASSFGILTSGSYEQYF.

The chain links TRBV3-1 to TRBJ1-1; D is ambiguous. CDR1 and CDR2 (germline): LGHDT, YNNKEL (reference sequence). This CDR3 is built from 12 residues. V lost 1 base to trimming and J lost 3 bases, with 3 bases between them. The CDR3 loop reads CASSQVDTEAFF. DNA of the CDR3: TGTGCCAGCAGCCAAGTCGACACTGAAGCTTTCTTT.

V and J are TRBV4-3 and TRBJ1-2; D is ambiguous. In germline, CDR1 is LGHNA, CDR2 YSLEER. Trimming pared 0 bases from V and 3 bases from J, leaving 8 bases between. The CDR3 length is 14 residues. CDR3 sequence reads: CASSQDHGDYGYTF. The CDR3 region has the DNA TGCGCCAGCAGCCAAGATCATGGGGACTATGGCTACACCTTC.